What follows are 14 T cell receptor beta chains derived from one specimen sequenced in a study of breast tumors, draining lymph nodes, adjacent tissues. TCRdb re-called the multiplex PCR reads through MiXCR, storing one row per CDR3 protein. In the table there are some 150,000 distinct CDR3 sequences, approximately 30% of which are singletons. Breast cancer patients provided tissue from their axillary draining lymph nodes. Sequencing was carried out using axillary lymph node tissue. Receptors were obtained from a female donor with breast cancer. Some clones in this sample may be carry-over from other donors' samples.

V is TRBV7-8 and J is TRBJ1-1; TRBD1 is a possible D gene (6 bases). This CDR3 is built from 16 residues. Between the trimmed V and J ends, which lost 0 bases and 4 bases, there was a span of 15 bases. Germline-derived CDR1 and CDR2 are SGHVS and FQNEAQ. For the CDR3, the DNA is TGTGCCAGCAGCTTAGCCGTTGGGGGGGGCGGCACTGAAGCTTTCTTT. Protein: CASSLAVGGGGTEAFF.

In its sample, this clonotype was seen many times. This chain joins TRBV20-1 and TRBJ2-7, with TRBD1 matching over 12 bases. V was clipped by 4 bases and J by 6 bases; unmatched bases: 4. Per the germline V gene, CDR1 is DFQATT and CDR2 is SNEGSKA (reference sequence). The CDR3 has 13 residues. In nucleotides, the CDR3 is TGCAGTGCTACCGGGACAGGGGGCGCCGAGCAGTACTTC. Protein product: CSATGTGGAEQYF.

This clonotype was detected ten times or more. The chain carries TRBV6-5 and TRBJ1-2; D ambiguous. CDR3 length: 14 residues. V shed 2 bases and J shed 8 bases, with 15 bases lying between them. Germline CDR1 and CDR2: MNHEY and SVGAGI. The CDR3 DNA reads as TGTGCCAGCAGTTACCTTCCCCTTGTCGGGGGCTACACCTTC. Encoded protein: CASSYLPLVGGYTF.

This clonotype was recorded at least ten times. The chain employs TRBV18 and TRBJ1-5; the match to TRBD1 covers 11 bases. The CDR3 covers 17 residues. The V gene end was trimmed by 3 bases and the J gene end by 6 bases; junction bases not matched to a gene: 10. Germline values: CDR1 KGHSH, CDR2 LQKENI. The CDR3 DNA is TGTGCCAGCTCACCCGACACCGGGACAGGGGGGAGTCAGCCCCAGCATTTT. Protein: CASSPDTGTGGSQPQHF.

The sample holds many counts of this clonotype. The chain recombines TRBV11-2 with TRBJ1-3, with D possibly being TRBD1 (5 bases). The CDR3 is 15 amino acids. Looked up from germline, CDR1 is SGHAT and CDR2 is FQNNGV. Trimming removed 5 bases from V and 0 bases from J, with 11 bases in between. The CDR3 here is CASSPGLSSGNTIYF. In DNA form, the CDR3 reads TGTGCCAGCAGCCCGGGACTGAGCTCTGGAAACACCATATATTTT.

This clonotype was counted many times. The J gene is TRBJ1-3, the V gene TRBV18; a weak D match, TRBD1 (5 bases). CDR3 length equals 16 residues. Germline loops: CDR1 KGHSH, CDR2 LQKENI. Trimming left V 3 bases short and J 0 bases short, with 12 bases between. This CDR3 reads CASSPVAGTSGNTIYF. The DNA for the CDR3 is TGTGCCAGCTCACCCGTGGCCGGGACCTCTGGAAACACCATATATTTT.

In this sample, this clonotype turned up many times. The CDR3 DNA follows: TGCAGTGCTAGGCCGACAGGGGACTATGGCTACACCTTC. As protein: CSARPTGDYGYTF. This chain joins TRBV20-1 and TRBJ1-2; 8 nucleotides match TRBD1. This CDR3 contains 13 residues. Germline V CDR1 and CDR2: DFQATT, SNEGSKA (reference sequence). V lost 3 bases to trimming and J lost 3 bases; unmatched junction nucleotides: 3.

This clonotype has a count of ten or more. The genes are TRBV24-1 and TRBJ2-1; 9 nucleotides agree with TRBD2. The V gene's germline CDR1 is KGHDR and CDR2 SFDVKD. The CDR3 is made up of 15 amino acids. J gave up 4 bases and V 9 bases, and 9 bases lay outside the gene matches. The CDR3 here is CATSHGTSGYNEQFF. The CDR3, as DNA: TGTGCCACCTCTCACGGCACTAGCGGGTACAATGAGCAGTTCTTC.

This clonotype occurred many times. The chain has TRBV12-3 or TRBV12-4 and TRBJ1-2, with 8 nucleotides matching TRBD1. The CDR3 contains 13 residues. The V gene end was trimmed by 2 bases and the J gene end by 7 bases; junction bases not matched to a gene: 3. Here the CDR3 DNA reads TGTGCCAGCAGTTTACAGGGGGCTTTTGGCTACACCTTC. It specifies CASSLQGAFGYTF.

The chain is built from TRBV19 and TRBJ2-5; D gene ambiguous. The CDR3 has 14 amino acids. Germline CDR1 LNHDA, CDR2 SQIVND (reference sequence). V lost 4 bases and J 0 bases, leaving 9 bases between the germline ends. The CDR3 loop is CASSTGRDQETQYF. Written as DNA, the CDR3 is TGTGCCAGTAGTACGGGCCGTGACCAAGAGACCCAGTACTTC.

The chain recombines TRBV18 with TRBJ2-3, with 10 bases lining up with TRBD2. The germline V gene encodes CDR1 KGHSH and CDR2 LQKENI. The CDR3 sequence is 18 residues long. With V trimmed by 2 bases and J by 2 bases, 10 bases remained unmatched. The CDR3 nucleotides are TGTGCCAGCTCACCAACCCAGGAGCGGGGGGGCAACACAGATACGCAGTATTTT. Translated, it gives CASSPTQERGGNTDTQYF. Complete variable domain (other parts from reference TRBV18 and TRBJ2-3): NAGVMQNPRHLVRRRGQEARLRCSPMKGHSHVYWYRQLPEEGLKFMVYLQKENIIDESGMPKERFSAEFPKEGPSILRIQQVVRGDSAAYFCASSPTQERGGNTDTQYFGPGTRLTVL.

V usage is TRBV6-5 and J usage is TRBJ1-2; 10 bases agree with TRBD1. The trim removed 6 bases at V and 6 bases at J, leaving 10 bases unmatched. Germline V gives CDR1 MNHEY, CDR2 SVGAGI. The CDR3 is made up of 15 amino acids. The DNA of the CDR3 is TGTGCCAGCAGCCTAACCGGGACAGGGGCAAATGGCTACACCTTC. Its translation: CASSLTGTGANGYTF.

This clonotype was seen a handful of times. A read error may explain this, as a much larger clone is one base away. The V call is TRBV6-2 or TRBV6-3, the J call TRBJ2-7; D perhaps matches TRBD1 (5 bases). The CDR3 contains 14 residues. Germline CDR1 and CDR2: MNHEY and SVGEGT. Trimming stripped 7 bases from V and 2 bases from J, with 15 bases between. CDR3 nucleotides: TGTGCCAGCATGTGCTTGCAGGGAACCTACGAGCAGTACTTC. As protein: CASMCLQGTYEQYF.

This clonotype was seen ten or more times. The CDR3 DNA sequence: TGTGCCAGTAGTACCGAATCCTACTATGGCTACACCTTC. Residues: CASSTESYYGYTF. This chain links TRBV19 with TRBJ1-2, with D unclear. CDR3 length: 13 amino acids. In germline, CDR1 is LNHDA, CDR2 SQIVND (reference sequence). Trimming took 4 bases from V and 3 from J, leaving 9 bases between them.